This entry is about one TCR beta chain. The entry originates in a study of shared clonotypes between healthy human individuals. The protocol was immunoSEQ multiplex PCR, while the TCRdb copy is restricted to in-frame clones and leaves out a portion. The sample lists a few hundred thousand clones; roughly 78% were seen once. This TCR was sampled from a woman aged 40 to 50 in good health. Some clones in this sample may be carry-over from other donors' samples. The sample comprised PBMCs.

The CDR3 sequence is CASSLWGTSGSYNEQFF. In nucleotides, the CDR3 is TGTGCCAGCAGCTTATGGGGAACTAGCGGCAGCTACAATGAGCAGTTCTTC. The V gene is TRBV7-2, the J gene TRBJ2-1, with 8 bases lining up with TRBD2. Losses at the gene ends were 2 bases for V and 3 bases for J; bases not matched to a gene: 9. The CDR3 is made up of 17 amino acids. Per germline, CDR1 SGHTA and CDR2 FQGNSA.